These T cell receptor beta chains were read from a single sample in a study of blood T cell repertoires in COVID-19. The method was immunoSEQ multiplex PCR; TCRdb's version includes in-frame clones alone and lacks a portion of them. The sample records 65,000 to 95,000 clones, approximately 90% being singletons. Sequencing was carried out using peripheral blood. These receptors were taken from a man aged 25-40 years with acute or convalescent COVID-19. Each CDR3 is given with its conserved first and last residue. A D gene is named only where the DNA matches it firmly. Where a row states a size, it is once, few, many or the class of an expanded clone; other rows omit it.

CDR3: CASSLSQGAGNTIYF
DNA: TGTGCCAGCAGCTTGTCCCAGGGCGCGGGAAACACCATATATTTT
V: TRBV5-4
J: TRBJ1-3
D: .
size: few

CDR3: CASSQGKAGPYNEQFF
DNA: TGTGCCAGCAGCCAAGGCAAAGCGGGTCCCTACAATGAGCAGTTCTTC
V: TRBV14
J: TRBJ2-1
D: .
size: .

CDR3: CASSASPGGRSNQPQHF
DNA: TGCGCCAGCAGTGCTTCTCCTGGTGGGAGGAGCAATCAGCCCCAGCATTTT
V: TRBV10-2
J: TRBJ1-5
D: .
size: .

CDR3: CASRRQGVYNEQFF
DNA: TGTGCCAGCCGTCGACAGGGGGTTTACAATGAGCAGTTCTTC
V: TRBV28
J: TRBJ2-1
D: TRBD1
size: .

CDR3: CASRNSRAGGGTGELFF
DNA: TGTGCCAGCAGGAACAGTCGGGCGGGAGGCGGAACCGGGGAGCTGTTTTTT
V: TRBV28
J: TRBJ2-2
D: TRBD2
size: .

CDR3: CASSVAGGRPETQYF
DNA: TGTGCCAGCAGCGTAGCGGGAGGGCGGCCCGAGACCCAGTACTTC
V: TRBV9
J: TRBJ2-5
D: TRBD2
size: .

CDR3: CASRGTGGRTDTQYF
DNA: TGTGCCAGCAGGGGTACGGGAGGCCGTACAGATACGCAGTATTTT
V: TRBV6-6
J: TRBJ2-3
D: TRBD2
size: .

CDR3: CASSEANRVYNGELFF
DNA: TGTGCCAGCAGTGAAGCGAACAGGGTCTACAACGGGGAGCTGTTTTTT
V: TRBV2
J: TRBJ2-2
D: .
size: .

CDR3: CASSILAGEQFF
DNA: TGTGCCAGCAGTATCTTAGCGGGAGAGCAGTTCTTC
V: TRBV25-1
J: TRBJ2-1
D: TRBD2
size: .

CDR3: CASSLAQGRRSETQYF
DNA: TGTGCCAGCAGCTTAGCGCAGGGCCGGCGGTCAGAGACCCAGTACTTC
V: TRBV7-2
J: TRBJ2-5
D: .
size: .

CDR3: CASSQDPPSSGRSSDTQYF
DNA: TGTGCCAGCAGCCAAGATCCCCCCTCTAGCGGGAGGTCGAGCGATACGCAGTATTTT
V: TRBV3-1/TRBV3-2
J: TRBJ2-3
D: TRBD2
size: .

CDR3: CASSRGTSGVEQYF
DNA: TGTGCCAGCAGCCGCGGGACTAGCGGGGTCGAGCAGTACTTC
V: TRBV7-9
J: TRBJ2-7
D: TRBD2
size: .

CDR3: CASSGRRNTEAFF
DNA: TGTGCCAGCTCGGGTAGGAGAAACACTGAAGCTTTCTTT
V: TRBV5-4
J: TRBJ1-1
D: .
size: .

CDR3: CASSPRSGYGETQYF
DNA: TGTGCCAGCTCACCACGCTCAGGGTATGGAGAGACCCAGTACTTC
V: TRBV18
J: TRBJ2-5
D: .
size: once

CDR3: CASSRVGQGLSGANVLTF
DNA: TGCGCCAGCAGCCGGGTGGGACAGGGTCTTTCTGGGGCCAACGTCCTGACTTTC
V: TRBV4-3
J: TRBJ2-6
D: TRBD1
size: .

CDR3: CASSQGREGQLETQYF
DNA: TGCGCCAGCAGCCAAGGGAGGGAGGGCCAGTTGGAGACCCAGTACTTC
V: TRBV4-1
J: TRBJ2-5
D: TRBD2
size: .

CDR3: CASSPRGHQNQETQYF
DNA: TGCGCCAGCAGCCCCCGGGGACATCAGAACCAAGAGACCCAGTACTTC
V: TRBV5-1
J: TRBJ2-5
D: .
size: .

CDR3: CASSRRVTYEQYF
DNA: TGCGCCAGCAGCCGGAGGGTTACCTACGAGCAGTACTTC
V: TRBV4-1
J: TRBJ2-7
D: .
size: .

CDR3: CASSGTSGTHTGELFF
DNA: TGTGCTAGCAGCGGGACTAGCGGGACTCATACCGGGGAGCTGTTTTTT
V: TRBV7-7
J: TRBJ2-2
D: TRBD2
size: medium-sized

CDR3: CASSEYGQGGEKLFF
DNA: TGTGCCAGCAGTGAGTACGGACAGGGCGGAGAAAAACTGTTTTTT
V: TRBV6-1
J: TRBJ1-4
D: TRBD1
size: .

CDR3: CASRSRYEQYF
DNA: TGTGCCAGCAGAAGCCGCTACGAGCAGTACTTC
V: TRBV28
J: TRBJ2-7
D: .
size: .

CDR3: CASSLTPRVAVNQPQHF
DNA: TGTGCCAGCAGCTTGACACCACGCGTGGCAGTCAATCAGCCCCAGCATTTT
V: TRBV11-3
J: TRBJ1-5
D: .
size: .

CDR3: CAWSRQVPTGELFF
DNA: TGTGCCTGGAGTCGGCAGGTCCCCACCGGGGAGCTGTTTTTT
V: TRBV30
J: TRBJ2-2
D: .
size: once

CDR3: CATLRTGRGGYTF
DNA: TGTGCCACCCTCCGGACAGGGAGAGGTGGCTACACCTTC
V: TRBV28
J: TRBJ1-2
D: TRBD1
size: .

CDR3: CASSIQGKNTGELFF
DNA: TGTGCCAGCAGCATACAGGGGAAGAACACCGGGGAGCTGTTTTTT
V: TRBV28
J: TRBJ2-2
D: TRBD1
size: .

CDR3: CASNPSTQFEAFF
DNA: TGTGCCAGTAACCCCTCGACACAGTTTGAAGCTTTCTTT
V: TRBV19
J: TRBJ1-1
D: .
size: few

CDR3: CAWSGGRQAFF
DNA: TGTGCCTGGAGTGGCGGGAGGCAGGCTTTCTTT
V: TRBV30
J: TRBJ1-1
D: .
size: .

CDR3: CASVRLAVYEQYF
DNA: TGTGCCAGCGTACGACTAGCAGTCTACGAGCAGTACTTC
V: TRBV2
J: TRBJ2-7
D: TRBD2
size: once

CDR3: CASRGSQTNEKLFF
DNA: TGCGCCAGCCGAGGGTCACAGACTAATGAAAAACTGTTTTTT
V: TRBV10-2
J: TRBJ1-4
D: .
size: .

CDR3: CASSYEARPDQPQHF
DNA: TGTGCCAGCAGTTATGAGGCCCGGCCCGATCAGCCCCAGCATTTT
V: TRBV27
J: TRBJ1-5
D: .
size: .

CDR3: CASSLSHGDLYEQYF
DNA: TGCGCCAGCAGCTTGTCTCACGGAGACCTCTACGAGCAGTACTTC
V: TRBV5-1
J: TRBJ2-7
D: .
size: .

CDR3: CASSPTIGHSSKYGYTF
DNA: TGTGCCAGCTCACCGACTATCGGCCATTCCTCTAAATATGGCTACACCTTC
V: TRBV18
J: TRBJ1-2
D: .
size: .

CDR3: CASSLGTVNYGYTF
DNA: TGTGCCAGCAGCTTAGGGACAGTAAACTATGGCTACACCTTC
V: TRBV11-2
J: TRBJ1-2
D: .
size: once

CDR3: CASSQELAGDTEAFF
DNA: TGCGCCAGCAGCCAAGAGCTGGCGGGGGACACTGAAGCTTTCTTT
V: TRBV4-3
J: TRBJ1-1
D: .
size: .

CDR3: CASSKTRLLTRGRQGQYQPQHF
DNA: TGTGCCAGCAGCAAAACGCGGCTGCTGACCCGAGGTCGTCAGGGGCAGTATCAGCCCCAGCATTTT
V: TRBV21-1
J: TRBJ1-5
D: .
size: .

CDR3: CASSRRRRDNEQFF
DNA: TGTGCCAGCAGTCGCCGTCGGAGGGACAATGAGCAGTTCTTC
V: TRBV28
J: TRBJ2-1
D: .
size: .

CDR3: CASSLIQASKGNIQYF
DNA: TGCGCCAGCAGCCTCATACAGGCCAGCAAGGGAAACATTCAGTACTTC
V: TRBV5-1
J: TRBJ2-4
D: .
size: .

CDR3: CASSQTGTPGTDTQYF
DNA: TGTGCCAGCTCACAGACCGGGACACCAGGCACAGATACGCAGTATTTT
V: TRBV18
J: TRBJ2-3
D: .
size: .

CDR3: CASSLQGAGTFDTEAFF
DNA: TGTGCCAGCAGCTTGCAGGGGGCAGGGACCTTCGACACTGAAGCTTTCTTT
V: TRBV5-6
J: TRBJ1-1
D: TRBD1
size: .

CDR3: CASSFRRQGQGISPLHF
DNA: TGTGCCAGCAGTTTTAGAAGGCAGGGACAGGGGATTTCACCCCTCCACTTT
V: TRBV27
J: TRBJ1-6
D: TRBD1
size: .

CDR3: CASSYGTSNQPQHF
DNA: TGTGCCAGCAGTTACGGGACAAGCAATCAGCCCCAGCATTTT
V: TRBV28
J: TRBJ1-5
D: .
size: .

CDR3: CAWSAGRQTQYF
DNA: TGTGCCTGGAGCGCGGGACGGCAGACCCAGTACTTC
V: TRBV30
J: TRBJ2-5
D: .
size: .

CDR3: CASGPTDTQYF
DNA: TGTGCCAGCGGCCCAACAGATACGCAGTATTTT
V: TRBV6-5
J: TRBJ2-3
D: .
size: .

CDR3: CASSTPRTIRRNNEQFF
DNA: TGTGCCAGCAGCACCCCACGGACTATACGGCGGAACAATGAGCAGTTCTTC
V: TRBV7-9
J: TRBJ2-1
D: .
size: .

CDR3: CASSPPSGRQETQYF
DNA: TGTGCCAGCAGTCCCCCCTCGGGGAGACAAGAGACCCAGTACTTC
V: TRBV28
J: TRBJ2-5
D: .
size: .

CDR3: CASSLTQGAANEKLFF
DNA: TGTGCCAGCTCACTAACCCAAGGGGCGGCTAATGAAAAACTGTTTTTT
V: TRBV18
J: TRBJ1-4
D: .
size: .

CDR3: CASSQCGQGAGYEQYF
DNA: TGCGCCAGCAGTCAATGTGGACAGGGGGCGGGGTACGAGCAGTACTTC
V: TRBV23-1
J: TRBJ2-7
D: TRBD1
size: .